This T cell receptor beta chain appears in the sequencing data of a study of T cells in localized non-small cell lung cancer. Regarding the study as a whole: Increased T cell density in blood showed an association with longer overall survival. Of the top 100 tumor clones, median around 60 were in adjacent lung, 25 to 35 among its top 100. It remains possible that heterogeneity exists, since only one tumor region was sequenced.

As to this clone: Its cognate antigen is unknown.

Method: immunoSEQ multiplex PCR; TCRdb's copy keeps in-frame clones and lacks some. The sample consists of 70,000 or so clones, about 88% of them appearing once. V gave up 5 bases and J gave up 0 bases; unmatched junction bases: 3. The CDR3 runs 15 residues. Per germline, CDR1 SNHLY and CDR2 FYNNEI. The sample here was peripheral blood, taken before any cancer treatment. V usage is TRBV2 and J usage is TRBJ1-3; 8 bases line up with TRBD1. The origin of this receptor is a female donor at least 60 years old with stage I lung adenocarcinoma. CDR3 sequence (DNA): TGTGCCAGCAGTCCAACAGGGGGCTCTGGAAACACCATATATTTT. This gives the protein CASSPTGGSGNTIYF.